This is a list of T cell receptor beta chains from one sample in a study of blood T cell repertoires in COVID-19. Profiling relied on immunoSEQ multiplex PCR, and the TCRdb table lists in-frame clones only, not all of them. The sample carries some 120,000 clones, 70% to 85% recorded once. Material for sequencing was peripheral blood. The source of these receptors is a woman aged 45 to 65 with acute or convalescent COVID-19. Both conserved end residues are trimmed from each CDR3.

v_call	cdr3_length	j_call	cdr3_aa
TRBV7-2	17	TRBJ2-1	ASSLVTSGGQRAHNEQF
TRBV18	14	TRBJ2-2	ASSLRTGRSTGELF
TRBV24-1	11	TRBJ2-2	ATRSGGSGELF
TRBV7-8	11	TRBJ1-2	ASSYRDSYGYT
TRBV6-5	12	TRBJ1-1	ASTEGGTGGEAF
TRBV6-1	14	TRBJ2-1	ASSEQVAGGQNEQF
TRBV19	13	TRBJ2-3	ATGAPTGVADTQY
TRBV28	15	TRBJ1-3	ASSSQRGQSSGNTIY
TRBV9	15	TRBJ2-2	ASSQEGGPIYTGELF
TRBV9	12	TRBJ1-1	ASSSGGGNAEAF
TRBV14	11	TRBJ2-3	ASSQVLSDTQY
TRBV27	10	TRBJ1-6	ASSFSNSPLH
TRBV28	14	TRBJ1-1	ASISIIRGGGTEAF
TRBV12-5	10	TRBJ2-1	ASGFAALEQF
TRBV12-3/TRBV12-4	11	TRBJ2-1	ASRVLAGGRQF
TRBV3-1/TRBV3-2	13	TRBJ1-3	ASSQGRLSGNTIY
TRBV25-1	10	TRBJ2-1	ASSGRGNEQF
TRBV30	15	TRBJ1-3	AWSVKGQGIWGNTIY
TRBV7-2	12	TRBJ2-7	ASSSGTLPYEQY
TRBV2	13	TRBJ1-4	ASMTGTGGHEKLF
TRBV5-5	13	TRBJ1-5	ASHHRQTSNQPQH
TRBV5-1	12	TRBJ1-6	ASSSATGNSPLH
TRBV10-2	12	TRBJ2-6	ASSDSAGANVLT
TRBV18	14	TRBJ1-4	ASSPAGVGTNEKLF
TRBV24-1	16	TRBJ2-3	ATSDPSGGGKGSDTQY
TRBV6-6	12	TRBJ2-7	ASSQGTLLYEQY
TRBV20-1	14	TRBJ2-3	SASRADRVITDTQY
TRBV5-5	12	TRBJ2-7	ASSWGQGPFEQY
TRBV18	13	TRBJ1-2	ASSIMGGPNYGYT
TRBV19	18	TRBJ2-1	ASSILQPSAGGPSYNEQF
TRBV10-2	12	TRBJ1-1	ASSPQGGNTEAF
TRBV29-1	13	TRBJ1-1	SATGLSLGTTEAF
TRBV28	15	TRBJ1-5	ASSLLGDDYSNQPQH
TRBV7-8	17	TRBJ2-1	ASSYIGGKRDSGYNEQF
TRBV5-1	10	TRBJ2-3	ASSSGFATQY
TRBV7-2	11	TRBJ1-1	ASSSWSGTEAF
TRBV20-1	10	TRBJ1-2	SASLSAGGYT
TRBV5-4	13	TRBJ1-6	ASSLAGQANSPLH
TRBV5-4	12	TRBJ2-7	ASSAGLGLYEQY